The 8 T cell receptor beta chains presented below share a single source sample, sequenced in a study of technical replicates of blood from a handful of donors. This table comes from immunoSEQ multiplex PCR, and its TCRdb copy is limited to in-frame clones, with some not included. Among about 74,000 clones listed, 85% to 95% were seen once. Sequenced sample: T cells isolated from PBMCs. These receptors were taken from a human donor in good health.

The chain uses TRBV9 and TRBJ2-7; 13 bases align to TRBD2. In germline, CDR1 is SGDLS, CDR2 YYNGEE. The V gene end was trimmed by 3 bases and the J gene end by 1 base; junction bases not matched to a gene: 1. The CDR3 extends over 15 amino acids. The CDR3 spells CASSAGLAGSYEQYF. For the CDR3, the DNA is TGTGCCAGCAGCGCGGGACTAGCGGGATCCTACGAGCAGTACTTC.

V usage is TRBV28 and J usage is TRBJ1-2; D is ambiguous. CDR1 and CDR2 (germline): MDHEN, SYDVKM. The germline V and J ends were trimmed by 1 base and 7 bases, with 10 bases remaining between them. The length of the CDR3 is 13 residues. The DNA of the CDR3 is TGTGCCAGCAGTTTATTTCGGGGAGGTGGCTACACCTTC. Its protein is CASSLFRGGGYTF.

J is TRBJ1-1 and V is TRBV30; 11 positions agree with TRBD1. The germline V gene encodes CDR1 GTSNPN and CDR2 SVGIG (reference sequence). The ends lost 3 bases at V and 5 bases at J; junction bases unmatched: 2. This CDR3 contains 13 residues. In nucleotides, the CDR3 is TGTGCCTGGAGGGGGACAGGGGGGACTGAAGCTTTCTTT. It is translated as CAWRGTGGTEAFF. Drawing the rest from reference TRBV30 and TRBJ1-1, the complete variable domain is SQTIHQWPATLVQPVGSPLSLECTVEGTSNPNLYWYRQAAGRGLQLLFYSVGIGQISSEVPQNLSASRPQDRQFILSSKKLLLSDSGFYLCAWRGTGGTEAFFGQGTRLTVV.

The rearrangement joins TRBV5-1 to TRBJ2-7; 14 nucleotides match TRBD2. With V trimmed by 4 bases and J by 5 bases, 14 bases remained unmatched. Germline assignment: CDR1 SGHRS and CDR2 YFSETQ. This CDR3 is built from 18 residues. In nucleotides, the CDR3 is TGCGCCAGCAGCCCGGGGCGGGGACTAGCGGGAGTCAATCACGAGCAGTACTTC. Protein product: CASSPGRGLAGVNHEQYF.

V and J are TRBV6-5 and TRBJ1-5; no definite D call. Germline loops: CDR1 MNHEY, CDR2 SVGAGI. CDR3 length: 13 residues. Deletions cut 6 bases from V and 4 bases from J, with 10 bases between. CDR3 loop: CASRRSPNQPQHF. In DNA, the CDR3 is TGTGCCAGCAGGCGGTCGCCTAATCAGCCCCAGCATTTT.

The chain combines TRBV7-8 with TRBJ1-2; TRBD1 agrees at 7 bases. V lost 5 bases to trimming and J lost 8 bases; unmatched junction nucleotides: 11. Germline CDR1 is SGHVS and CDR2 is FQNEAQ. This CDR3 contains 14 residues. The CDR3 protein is CASSPEQGLGGYTF. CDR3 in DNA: TGTGCCAGCAGCCCCGAACAGGGGTTAGGGGGCTACACCTTC.

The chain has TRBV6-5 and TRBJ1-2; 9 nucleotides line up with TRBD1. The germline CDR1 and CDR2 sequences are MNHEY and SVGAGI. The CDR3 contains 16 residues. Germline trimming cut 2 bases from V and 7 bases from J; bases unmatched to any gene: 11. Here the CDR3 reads CASSYRSPGQGGGYTF. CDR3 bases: TGTGCCAGCAGTTACCGGTCTCCGGGACAGGGTGGTGGCTACACCTTC.

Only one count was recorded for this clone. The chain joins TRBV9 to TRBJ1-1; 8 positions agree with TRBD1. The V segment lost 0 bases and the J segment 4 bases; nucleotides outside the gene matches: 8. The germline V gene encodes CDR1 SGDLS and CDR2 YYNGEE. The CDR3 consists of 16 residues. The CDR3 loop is CASSVVPLGQGTEAFF. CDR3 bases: TGTGCCAGCAGCGTAGTACCTCTCGGACAGGGCACTGAAGCTTTCTTT.